The rows below give T cell receptor beta chains drawn from one sample of a study of cytomegalovirus exposure and HLA in healthy donors. Libraries were prepared by immunoSEQ multiplex PCR; TCRdb keeps only in-frame clonotypes and omits some of them. The sample lists around 140,000 clones, approximately 70% seen once, with 1.6% in the top ten. The sequencing sample was made of PBMCs. The receptors stem from a woman under 30 in good health and CMV-seronegative. The conserved cysteine and the conserved F or W are not part of the CDR3 here.

v_call,cdr3_aa
TRBV7-3,ASSLGGQYEQY
TRBV7-3,ASSENRGKTQY
TRBV9,ASSVGRGREQY
TRBV27,ASSSRLAGNNEQF
TRBV6-6,ASSKGGATDTQY
TRBV6-5,ASSYSGSYEQY
TRBV5-1,ASTYGTGYGYT
TRBV6-5,ASSYSLGSSYNEQF
TRBV2,ASRRVLEGYGYT
TRBV5-3,ARSLWRMCGYT
TRBV18,ASSPTGEGATNEKLF
TRBV27,ASSSTGDGQPQH
TRBV5-6,ASSATGSAGNTIY
TRBV6-5,ASTRQGAGGYGYT
TRBV7-2,ASSLWAGGNEQY
TRBV27,ASSRRTVDSGANVLT
TRBV7-2,ASSNTGANEQF
TRBV6-5,ASFQGAYYGYT
TRBV5-8,ASSFLAGGEDTQY
TRBV10-3,AISANRDGPFGYT
TRBV18,ASSGGQGVYNEQF
TRBV28,ASSFSTVDNEQF
TRBV30,AWSVGQGNQPQH
TRBV6-1,ASSEVKGTGVHSGANVLT
TRBV2,ASSEASGGPPDNEQF
TRBV9,ASSVYRGGWTDTQY
TRBV9,ASSVGVTSGKGETQY
TRBV28,ASSFPGGIDYGYT
TRBV7-6,ASSLFGTSGGASDTQY
TRBV10-3,AIRQVGDSPLH
TRBV10-3,AISDNQGGGNQPQH
TRBV19,ASSRLLRSQETQY
TRBV30,AWNRGPEEKLF
TRBV7-2,ASSSQAGASTGELF
TRBV7-2,ASSIPGTGGEQY
TRBV18,ASSPQDRRYGYT
TRBV11-3,ASSLAGRGTEAF
TRBV10-3,AISDPKRGGGADTQY
TRBV28,ASRYTGGRNQPQH
TRBV15,ATSRDLGSGANVLT
TRBV2,ASIRGPFTEAF
TRBV7-2,ASSTGQNYGYT
TRBV2,ASSEGGQDEQY
TRBV19,ASHQRGTPTDTQY
TRBV27,ASSLDRSSYNEQF